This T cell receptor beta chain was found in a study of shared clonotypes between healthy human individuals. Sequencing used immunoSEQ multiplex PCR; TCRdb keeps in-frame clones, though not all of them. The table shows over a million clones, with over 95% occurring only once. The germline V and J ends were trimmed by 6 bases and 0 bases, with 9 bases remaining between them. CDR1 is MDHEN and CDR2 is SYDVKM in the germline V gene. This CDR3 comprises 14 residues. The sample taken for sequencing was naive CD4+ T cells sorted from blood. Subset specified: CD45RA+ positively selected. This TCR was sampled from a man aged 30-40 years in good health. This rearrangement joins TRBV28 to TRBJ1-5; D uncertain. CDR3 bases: TGTGCCAGCAGCGGGCGAAATAGCAATCAGCCCCAGCATTTT. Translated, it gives CASSGRNSNQPQHF.